The 26 T cell receptor beta chains below come from one sample, sequenced in a study of T cell clones after liver transplantation (dated by TCRdb to about 2019). The sample's time point label, decoded: pre-transplant. The library came from the immunoSEQ multiplex PCR assay. Drawn from immuneACCESS, this table holds only the in-frame rearrangements with V and J called that TCRdb kept. Clones are partly lost; checked studies trace under half to an unresolved V gene and leave the rest unexplained. Here the sample has some 75,000 clones; about four fifths occur a single time. Around 0.66% of the sample is taken by the ten largest. The sequenced sample was CD4+ T cells from blood, obtained before liver transplant. The receptors come from a human donor who received a liver transplant.

The chain is built from TRBV6-5 and TRBJ1-2, with 8 bases fitting TRBD1. This CDR3 comprises 15 residues. Germline CDR1 is MNHEY and CDR2 is SVGAGI. The V segment lost 6 bases and the J segment 2 bases; nucleotides outside the gene matches: 8. This chain's CDR3 is CASSRTGRINYGYTF. As DNA, the CDR3 is TGTGCCAGCAGCCGGACAGGGCGTATCAACTATGGCTACACCTTC.

The chain carries TRBV28 and TRBJ1-4; 9 nucleotides line up with TRBD1. Germline V gene data show CDR1 as MDHEN and CDR2 as SYDVKM. This CDR3 has 15 amino acids. Trimming removed 3 bases from V and 4 bases from J; junction bases left unmatched: 3. CDR3 DNA: TGTGCCAGCAGTTTGGGGACAGGGTTTAATGAAAAACTGTTTTTT. Translated, it gives CASSLGTGFNEKLFF.

This sequence joins TRBV7-2 and TRBJ1-2; no firm D call. CDR1 is SGHTA and CDR2 is FQGNSA in the germline V gene. V dropped 1 base and J dropped 2 bases, with 5 bases sitting between them. This CDR3 has 13 amino acids. The CDR3 reads CASSLDVNYGYTF. CDR3 nucleotide sequence: TGTGCCAGCAGCTTAGACGTGAACTATGGCTACACCTTC.

The J gene is TRBJ1-1, the V gene TRBV7-2; D gene uncertain. CDR1 is SGHTA, CDR2 FQGNSA, per germline. CDR3 size: 15 residues. The V end was cut by 3 bases, the J end by 1 base, with 12 bases between. CDR3 sequence (DNA): TGTGCCAGCAGCTTGACCGACACGAAGAACACTGAAGCTTTCTTT. Residues: CASSLTDTKNTEAFF.

This clone came up once. The sample holds other DNA sequences that translate to the same CDR3. CDR3 bases: TGTGCCAGCAGTGAACGGGGATTCTATGGCTACACCTTC. It codes for CASSERGFYGYTF. This chain connects TRBV2 to TRBJ1-2, with D unresolved. Germline lookup yields CDR1 SNHLY and CDR2 FYNNEI. V lost 2 bases to trimming and J lost 4 bases, with 8 bases between them. The CDR3 loop spans 13 amino acids.

The rearrangement uses TRBV19 and TRBJ2-3; TRBD2 aligns across 12 bases. Per the germline V gene, CDR1 is LNHDA and CDR2 is SQIVND (reference sequence). The CDR3 covers 15 residues. V lost 6 bases to trimming and J lost 0 bases; unmatched junction nucleotides: 1. The CDR3 is CASSGTSGSTDTQYF. CDR3 nucleotides: TGTGCCAGTAGCGGGACTAGCGGGAGCACAGATACGCAGTATTTT. Full variable domain (missing parts from reference TRBV19 and TRBJ2-3): DGGITQSPKYLFRKEGQNVTLSCEQNLNHDAMYWYRQDPGQGLRLIYYSQIVNDFQKGDIAEGYSVSREKKESFPLTVTSAQKNPTAFYLCASSGTSGSTDTQYFGPGTRLTVL.

The sample holds a few counts of this clone. The chain employs TRBV11-2 and TRBJ1-2; TRBD1 agrees at 7 bases. From germline, CDR1 is SGHAT and CDR2 FQNNGV. The V segment lost 5 bases and the J segment 8 bases; nucleotides outside the gene matches: 11. The CDR3 loop spans 14 amino acids. CDR3 sequence reads: CASSPLTGNGGYTF. The CDR3, as DNA: TGTGCCAGCAGCCCCTTGACAGGGAATGGCGGCTACACCTTC.

Here the CDR3 DNA reads TGCGCCAGCAGGCCCACCACAGGGAGCTCCTACAATGAGCAGTTCTTC. Its translation: CASRPTTGSSYNEQFF. This chain joins TRBV5-1 and TRBJ2-1, with D perhaps TRBD1 (6 bases). This CDR3 contains 16 residues. Germline CDR1 and CDR2: SGHRS and YFSETQ. V was pared by 5 bases and J by 0 bases, with 15 bases between.

V usage is TRBV19 and J usage is TRBJ1-1; TRBD1 matches at 8 bases. The CDR3 loop spans 16 amino acids. V lost 7 bases and J lost 3; bases outside the gene matches: 13. Germline loops: CDR1 LNHDA, CDR2 SQIVND (reference sequence). In nucleotides, the CDR3 is TGTGCCAGTATTGGGCAGGGACAGGTCAAGGACACTGAAGCTTTCTTT. It yields the protein CASIGQGQVKDTEAFF.

J is TRBJ2-3 and V is TRBV5-4; 8 nucleotides agree with TRBD2. Per the germline V gene, CDR1 is SGHNT and CDR2 is YYREEE (reference sequence). The ends lost 0 bases at V and 1 base at J; junction bases unmatched: 4. The CDR3 covers 16 residues. CDR3 DNA: TGTGCCAGCAGCTTGGCCAGCGGGAGCGGCACAGATACGCAGTATTTT. This encodes CASSLASGSGTDTQYF.

The chain links TRBV27 to TRBJ1-1; a possible D gene is TRBD1 (5 bases). V lost 5 bases and J 1 base, leaving 14 bases between the germline ends. CDR1 is MNHEY and CDR2 is SMNVEV in the germline V gene (reference sequence). The CDR3 has 15 amino acids. The CDR3 is CASSPWGLANTEAFF. DNA of the CDR3: TGTGCCAGCAGTCCCTGGGGACTAGCGAACACTGAAGCTTTCTTT.

Note on this clone: At the DNA level, this CDR3 is encoded by other sequences in the same sample as well. The rearrangement links TRBV30 to TRBJ1-2, with D possibly TRBD1 on 6 matching bases. This CDR3 comprises 13 residues. The germline V and J ends were trimmed by 2 bases and 4 bases, with 11 bases remaining between them. Germline lookup yields CDR1 GTSNPN and CDR2 SVGIG (reference sequence). CDR3 in amino acids: CAWSRDRPYGYTF. The DNA of the CDR3 is TGTGCCTGGAGTCGTGACAGGCCCTATGGCTACACCTTC.

CDR3 DNA sequence: TGTGCCAGCAGTCCGCAACAGGGAAAAGTCGGGGAGCTGTTTTTT. Translated, it gives CASSPQQGKVGELFF. The chain has TRBV6-6 and TRBJ2-2; TRBD1 is a possible D gene (6 bases). The CDR3 consists of 15 residues. Germline lookup yields CDR1 MNHNY and CDR2 SVGAGI (reference sequence). V lost 5 bases, J lost 7 bases, and 17 bases lay in between.

The chain uses TRBV6-5 and TRBJ1-1, with a weak D call TRBD1 (5 bases). The CDR3 extends over 13 amino acids. Germline assignment: CDR1 MNHEY and CDR2 SVGAGI. V lost 4 bases and J 12 bases, leaving 18 bases between the germline ends. CDR3 residues: CASSSWDDSRTFF. In DNA, the CDR3 is TGTGCCAGCAGTTCCTGGGACGATTCTCGAACTTTCTTT.

The gene calls are TRBV7-9 and TRBJ2-7, with TRBD2 identical over 12 bases. Germline CDR1 is SEHNR and CDR2 is FQNEAQ (reference sequence). The CDR3 is 16 amino acids. With V trimmed by 5 bases and J by 2 bases, 7 bases remained unmatched. The CDR3 DNA is TGTGCCAGCAGCAAGGGACTAGCGGGTTCGCCCTACGAGCAGTACTTC. Protein sequence: CASSKGLAGSPYEQYF.

V gene TRBV5-1 combines with J gene TRBJ1-4; 9 bases are a match to TRBD1. The CDR3 consists of 15 residues. The J segment lost 7 bases and the V segment lost 5 bases, leaving 9 bases of the junction unmatched. The germline gives CDR1 SGHRS, CDR2 YFSETQ. CDR3 nucleotides: TGCGCCAGCAGGACAGGGGGAGAGAGCGGTGAAAAACTGTTTTTT. Its translation: CASRTGGESGEKLFF.

The rearrangement joins TRBV5-8 to TRBJ2-2; D is perhaps TRBD1 (5 bases). The V end lost 2 bases, the J end lost 6 bases, and 11 bases lay between the germline ends. The CDR3 runs 14 residues. Germline V lookup: CDR1 SGHTS, CDR2 YDEGEE. CDR3 sequence: CASSLTQGSGELFF. CDR3 sequence (DNA): TGTGCCAGCAGCTTAACGCAGGGATCCGGGGAGCTGTTTTTT.

The chain employs TRBV19 and TRBJ1-2; D uncertain. Germline loops: CDR1 LNHDA, CDR2 SQIVND (reference sequence). The CDR3 runs to 16 residues. Trimming pared 10 bases from V and 2 bases from J, leaving 23 bases between. The CDR3 nucleotides read TGTGCCACGTCACCCCATGCCGGGATCTTAAACTATGGCTACACCTTC. Protein: CATSPHAGILNYGYTF.

The DNA for the CDR3 is TGTGCCAGCAGCTCGGACCCAAGAGAGACCCAGTACTTC. Encoded protein: CASSSDPRETQYF. This sequence joins TRBV7-3 and TRBJ2-5; D is undetermined. CDR3 length: 13 amino acids. The V gene's germline CDR1 is SGHTA and CDR2 FQGTGA. Trimming pared 4 bases from V and 4 bases from J, leaving 10 bases between.

CDR3 in DNA: TGTGCCAGCCCCCCTCCTAGCGGGGAACCTACTAGGTACAATGAGCAGTTCTTC. This gives the protein CASPPPSGEPTRYNEQFF. The chain joins TRBV28 to TRBJ2-1; 9 positions agree with TRBD2. Trimming removed 8 bases from V and 4 bases from J; junction bases left unmatched: 18. This CDR3 spans 18 amino acids. The germline V gene encodes CDR1 MDHEN and CDR2 SYDVKM.

As concerns this clone: In the same sample, other DNA sequences code for this CDR3. Written as DNA, the CDR3 is TGTGCCAGCAGTTTCGCGGACTATGGCTACACCTTC. It encodes CASSFADYGYTF. The V gene is TRBV28, the J gene TRBJ1-2; D ambiguous. Germline CDR1 is MDHEN and CDR2 is SYDVKM. The CDR3 sequence is 12 residues long. V was shortened by 3 bases and J by 3 bases, with 5 bases between the two germline ends.

The chain uses TRBV19 and TRBJ2-2; 7 bases are shared with TRBD2. With 9 bases clipped from V and 2 bases from J, the junction kept 6 bases outside the gene matches. Per the germline V gene, CDR1 is LNHDA and CDR2 is SQIVND (reference sequence). The CDR3 is 14 residues long. CDR3 in amino acids: CASDRGGNTGELFF. DNA for the CDR3: TGTGCCAGCGACCGCGGGGGTAACACCGGGGAGCTGTTTTTT.

The genes are TRBV19 and TRBJ2-1; D remains ambiguous. From germline, CDR1 is LNHDA and CDR2 SQIVND (reference sequence). V lost 7 bases to trimming and J lost 3 bases, with 19 bases between them. CDR3 length: 16 residues. CDR3 nucleotides: TGTGCCAGTACCATGTCCTACTCAAGCCTCTACAATGAGCAGTTCTTC. Protein: CASTMSYSSLYNEQFF.

The V gene is TRBV5-1, the J gene TRBJ2-3; the D is unclear. From germline, CDR1 is SGHRS and CDR2 YFSETQ. The ends were cut back, 1 base at V and 3 bases at J, with 6 bases in the middle. CDR3 length: 13 amino acids. The CDR3: CASSLRSTDTQYF. The CDR3 region has the DNA TGCGCCAGCAGCTTGCGCTCTACAGATACGCAGTATTTT.

The chain has TRBV28 and TRBJ1-2; unclear D gene. This CDR3 is built from 14 residues. The V gene lost 5 bases and the J gene lost 4 bases, with 14 bases spanning the gap. Germline V gene data show CDR1 as MDHEN and CDR2 as SYDVKM. CDR3 DNA sequence: TGTGCCAGCAGTCCCCATAAGGGCCTCTATGGCTACACCTTC. This sequence encodes CASSPHKGLYGYTF.

V is TRBV11-2 and J is TRBJ1-1, with D unclear. V lost 1 base and J lost 6, with 15 bases in between. The CDR3 is 15 residues long. Germline lookup yields CDR1 SGHAT and CDR2 FQNNGV. DNA of the CDR3: TGTGCCAGCAGCTTAGGACTCGGAGGTCGGGCTGAAGCTTTCTTT. This sequence encodes CASSLGLGGRAEAFF.